The 3 T cell receptor beta chains listed next were all sequenced from one sample in a study of blood T cells in healthy people across ages. A J-beta primer mix and a sample-barcoded 5' primer were used in a second PCR of roughly 7 to 12 cycles. A single record per CDR3 protein comes from TCRdb applying MiXCR to the 5' RACE reads. The table has fewer than 2,000,000 distinct CDR3 sequences, roughly 32% seen once. Input material: blood. The origin of the receptors is a woman under 40 in good health.

This clonotype was recorded a few times. The chain links TRBV4-1 to TRBJ1-5, with D perhaps matching TRBD1 (6 bases). Germline values: CDR1 MGHRA, CDR2 YSYEKL. Trimming removed 0 bases from V and 6 bases from J, with 18 bases in between. The CDR3 runs to 17 residues. The DNA for the CDR3 is TGCGCCAGCAGCCAAGATATATTAAAGGGGGGAGGTCAGCCCCAGCATTTT. Translated, it gives CASSQDILKGGGQPQHF.

The sample holds a few counts of this clonotype. V is TRBV28 and J is TRBJ2-7; the D gene is possibly TRBD2 (5 bases). Germline CDR1 MDHEN, CDR2 SYDVKM. V was trimmed by 1 base and J by 3 bases, leaving 10 bases between them. CDR3 size: 14 residues. Here the CDR3 DNA reads TGTGCCAGCAGTTTATCGGGAAAAATCTACGAGCAGTACTTC. Amino acids: CASSLSGKIYEQYF.

The V and J genes are TRBV3-1 and TRBJ2-7; no definite D call. V lost 4 bases, J lost 3 bases, and 13 bases lay in between. The CDR3 length is 14 residues. Germline V gene sequence: CDR1 LGHDT, CDR2 YNNKEL (reference sequence). The CDR3 DNA follows: TGTGCCAGCAGCCGATCACAGAGCTTCTACGAGCAGTACTTC. Encoded protein: CASSRSQSFYEQYF.